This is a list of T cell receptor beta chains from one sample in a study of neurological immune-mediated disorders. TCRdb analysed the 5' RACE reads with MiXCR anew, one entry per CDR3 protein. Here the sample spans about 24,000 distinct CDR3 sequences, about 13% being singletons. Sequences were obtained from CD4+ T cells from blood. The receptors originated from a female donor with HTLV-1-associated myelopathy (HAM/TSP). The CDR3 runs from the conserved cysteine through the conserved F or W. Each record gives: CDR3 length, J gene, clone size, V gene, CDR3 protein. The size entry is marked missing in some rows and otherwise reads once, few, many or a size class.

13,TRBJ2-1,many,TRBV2,CATNRGRYNEQFF
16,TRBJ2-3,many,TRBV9,CASSTGTSGSTDTQYF
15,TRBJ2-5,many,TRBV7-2,CASSLDTVLQETQYF
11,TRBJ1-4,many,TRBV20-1,CSAHTGGKLFF
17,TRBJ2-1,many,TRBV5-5,CASSLGLAGGKSDEQFF
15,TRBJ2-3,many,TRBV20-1,CSARSYGESTDTQYF
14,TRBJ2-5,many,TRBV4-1,CASSQDASQETQYF
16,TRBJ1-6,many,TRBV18,CASSSGESSYNSPLHF
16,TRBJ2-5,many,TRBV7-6,CASSYSGGANGETQYF
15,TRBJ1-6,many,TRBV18,CASSPSGSNNSPLHF
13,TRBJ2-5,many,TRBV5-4,CASSLQTQETQYF
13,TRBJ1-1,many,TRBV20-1,CSASLVLNTEAFF
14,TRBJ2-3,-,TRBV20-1,CSARLAGSTDTQYF
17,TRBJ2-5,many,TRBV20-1,CSARDGTGGSFGETQYF
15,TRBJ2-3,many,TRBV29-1,CSLSPPGGFADTQYF
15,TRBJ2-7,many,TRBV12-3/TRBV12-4,CASTTSPLAAYEQYF
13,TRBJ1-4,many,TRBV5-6,CASSWGSETGLFF
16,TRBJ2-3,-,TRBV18,CASSLAAGPSTDTQYF
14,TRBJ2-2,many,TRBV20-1,CSAVQGGNTGELFF
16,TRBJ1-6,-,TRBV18,CASSPGGANYNSPLHF
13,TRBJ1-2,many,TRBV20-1,CSAPPGQGIFSTF
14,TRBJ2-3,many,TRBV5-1,CASTQGSLTDTQYF
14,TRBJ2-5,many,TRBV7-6,CASSSWGSQETQYF
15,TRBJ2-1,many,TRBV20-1,CSATPTGGAVNEQFF
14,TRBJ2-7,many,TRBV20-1,CSALSTGSSYEQYF
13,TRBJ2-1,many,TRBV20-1,CSARGGGNNEQFF
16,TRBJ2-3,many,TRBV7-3,CASSLQAGGGTDTQYF
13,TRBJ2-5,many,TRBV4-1,CASSPDPWETQYF
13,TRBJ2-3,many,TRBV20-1,CSARPGGTDTQYF
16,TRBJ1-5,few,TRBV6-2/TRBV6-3,CASSTQTGGSNQPQHF
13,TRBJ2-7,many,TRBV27,CASSLPDRGNQYF
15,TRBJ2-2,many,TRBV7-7,CASTHSVGSTGELFF
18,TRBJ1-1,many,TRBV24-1,CATSDSPPDRGGNTEAFF
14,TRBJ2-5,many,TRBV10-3,CAISESNGEETQYF
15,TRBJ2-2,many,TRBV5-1,CASSSWTGPTGELFF
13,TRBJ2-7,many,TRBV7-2,CASSWTSAYEQYF
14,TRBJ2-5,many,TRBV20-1,CSVRRGRGIETQYF